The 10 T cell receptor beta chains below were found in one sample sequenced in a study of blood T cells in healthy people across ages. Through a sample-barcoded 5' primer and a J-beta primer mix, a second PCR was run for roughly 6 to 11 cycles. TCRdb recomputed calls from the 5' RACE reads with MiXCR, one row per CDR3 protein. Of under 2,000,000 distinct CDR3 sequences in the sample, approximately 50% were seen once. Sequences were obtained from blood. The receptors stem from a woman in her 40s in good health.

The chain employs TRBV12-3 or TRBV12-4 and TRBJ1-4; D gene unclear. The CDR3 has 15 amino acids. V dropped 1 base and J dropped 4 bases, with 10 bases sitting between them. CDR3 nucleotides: TGTGCCAGCAGTTTAGATATGGGTTATAATGAAAAACTGTTTTTT. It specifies CASSLDMGYNEKLFF.

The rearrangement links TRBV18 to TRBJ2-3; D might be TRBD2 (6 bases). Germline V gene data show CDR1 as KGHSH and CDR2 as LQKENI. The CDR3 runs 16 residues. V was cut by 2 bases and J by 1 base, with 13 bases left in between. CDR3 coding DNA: TGTGCCAGCTCACCAAGTAGCGGCCTTCGCACAGATACGCAGTATTTT. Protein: CASSPSSGLRTDTQYF.

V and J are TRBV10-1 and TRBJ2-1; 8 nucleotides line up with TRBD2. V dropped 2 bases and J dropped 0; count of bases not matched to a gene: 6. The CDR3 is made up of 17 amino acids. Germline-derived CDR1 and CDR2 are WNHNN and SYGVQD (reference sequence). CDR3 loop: CASSERTSYSSYNEQFF. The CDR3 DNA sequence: TGCGCCAGCAGTGAGAGGACTAGCTATAGCTCCTACAATGAGCAGTTCTTC.

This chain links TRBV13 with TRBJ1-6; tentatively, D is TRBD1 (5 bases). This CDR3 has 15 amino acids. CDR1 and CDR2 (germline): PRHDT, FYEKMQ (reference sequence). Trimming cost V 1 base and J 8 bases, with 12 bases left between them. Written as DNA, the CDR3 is TGTGCCAGCAGCTTAGTATTAGGGACGTATTCACCCCTCCACTTT. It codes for CASSLVLGTYSPLHF.

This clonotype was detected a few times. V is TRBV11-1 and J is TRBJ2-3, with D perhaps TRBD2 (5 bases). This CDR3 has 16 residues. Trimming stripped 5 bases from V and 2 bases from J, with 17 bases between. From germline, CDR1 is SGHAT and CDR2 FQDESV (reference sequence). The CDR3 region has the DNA TGTGCCAGCAGCCTCGACGCGCGGGTGGCCACAGATACGCAGTATTTT. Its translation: CASSLDARVATDTQYF.

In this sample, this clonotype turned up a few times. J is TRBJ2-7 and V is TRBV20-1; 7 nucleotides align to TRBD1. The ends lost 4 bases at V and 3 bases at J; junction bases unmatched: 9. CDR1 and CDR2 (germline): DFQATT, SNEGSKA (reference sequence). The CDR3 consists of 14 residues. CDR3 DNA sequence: TGCAGTGCTAACCCCCTGGACAGGAACTACGAGCAGTACTTC. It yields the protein CSANPLDRNYEQYF.

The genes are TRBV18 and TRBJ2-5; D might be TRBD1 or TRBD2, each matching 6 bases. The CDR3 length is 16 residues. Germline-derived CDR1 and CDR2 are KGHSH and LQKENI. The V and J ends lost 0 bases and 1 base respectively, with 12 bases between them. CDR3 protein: CASSPPYGGGQETQYF. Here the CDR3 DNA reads TGTGCCAGCTCACCACCGTATGGAGGGGGCCAAGAGACCCAGTACTTC.

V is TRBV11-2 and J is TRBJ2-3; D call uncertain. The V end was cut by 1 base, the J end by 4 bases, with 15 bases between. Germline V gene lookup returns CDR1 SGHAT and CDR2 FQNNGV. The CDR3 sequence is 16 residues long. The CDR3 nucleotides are TGTGCCAGCAGCTTAGGACGTAACGCAAGGGCAGATACGCAGTATTTT. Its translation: CASSLGRNARADTQYF.

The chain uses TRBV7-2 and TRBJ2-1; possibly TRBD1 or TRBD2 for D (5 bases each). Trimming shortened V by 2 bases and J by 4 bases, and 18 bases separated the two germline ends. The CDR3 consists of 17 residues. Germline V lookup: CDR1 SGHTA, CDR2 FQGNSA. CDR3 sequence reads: CASSLTRQTTLYNEQFF. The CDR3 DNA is TGTGCCAGCAGCTTAACCCGACAGACTACTCTGTACAATGAGCAGTTCTTC.

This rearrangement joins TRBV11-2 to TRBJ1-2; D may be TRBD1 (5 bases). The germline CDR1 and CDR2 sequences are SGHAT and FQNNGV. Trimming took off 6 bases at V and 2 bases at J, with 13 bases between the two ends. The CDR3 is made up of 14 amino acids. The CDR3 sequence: CASSRTWDNYGYTF. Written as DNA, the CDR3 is TGTGCCAGCAGTCGAACCTGGGACAACTATGGCTACACCTTC.